This T cell receptor (beta chain) comes out of a study of T cells expressing NK-cell markers. Study-level background: Most of the eight sequenced donors tested HCMV-seropositive; one tested seronegative. Study findings and constraints: There were a handful of donors in whom these clonotypes also led the CD3+CD56-NKG2C+ fraction.

About this clonotype: What it binds is unknown.

CDR1 and CDR2 from the germline V gene are MNHNS and SASEGT. The CDR3 runs to 15 residues. Libraries used 5'RACE template switching adding universal primer site and UMIs. For each CDR3 protein, TCRdb gives one entry from its re-call of the 5' RACE reads, without DNA. The sample yields 150,000 or so distinct CDR3 sequences, of which the top ten take up 37%. The origin of this receptor is a woman aged 45-60 years in good health. This chain uses TRBV6-1 with TRBJ2-1; TCRdb's D gene call, TRBD1, goes unchecked for lack of DNA. Specimen: blood T cells: a sorted CD56 or NKG2C T cell subset, CD4+ or CD8+ T cells, or bulk PBMC T cells (not recorded which). CDR3 protein: CASSDPRTGRHEQFF.